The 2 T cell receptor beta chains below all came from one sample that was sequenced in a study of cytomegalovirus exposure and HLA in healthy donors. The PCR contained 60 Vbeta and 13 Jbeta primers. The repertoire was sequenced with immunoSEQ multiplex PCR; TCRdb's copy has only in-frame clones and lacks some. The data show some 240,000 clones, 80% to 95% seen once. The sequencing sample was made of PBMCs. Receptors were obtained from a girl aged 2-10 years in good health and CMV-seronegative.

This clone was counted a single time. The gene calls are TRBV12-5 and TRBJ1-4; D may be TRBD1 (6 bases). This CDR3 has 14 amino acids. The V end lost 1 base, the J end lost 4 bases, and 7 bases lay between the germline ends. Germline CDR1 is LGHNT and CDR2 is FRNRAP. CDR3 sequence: CASGLGQVNEKLFF. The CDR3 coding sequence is TGTGCTAGTGGTTTGGGACAGGTTAATGAAAAACTGTTTTTT.

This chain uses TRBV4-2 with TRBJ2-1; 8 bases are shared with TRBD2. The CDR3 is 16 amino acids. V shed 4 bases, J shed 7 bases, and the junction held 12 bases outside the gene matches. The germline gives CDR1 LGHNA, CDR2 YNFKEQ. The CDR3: CASSLSTGTRRNEQFF. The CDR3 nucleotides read TGTGCCAGCAGCCTCTCAACCGGGACTAGGCGGAATGAGCAGTTCTTC.